The clone carrying this TCR beta chain was seen at least ten times. Its antigen is not known. Germline CDR1 and CDR2: SGDLS and YYNGEE. V trimming: 0 bases; J trimming: 10 bases; junction bases outside the gene matches: 11. CDR3 size: 16 residues. This sample is drawn from a study of read filtering for tumor transcriptome and immune sequencing. Molecular barcoded adaptors covering alpha/delta and beta/gamma chains were used on roughly 400 ng RNA. Via MiXCR, TCRdb re-called the reads, giving one row per CDR3 protein. The sample holds about 46,000 distinct CDR3 sequences, around 21% seen once. Whole-study findings and limits: This fraction held mixed bone marrow immune cells after CD138-negative sorting. IR-seq and RNA-seq agreed better without single-read clonotypes.

Sequencing was done on a sample of a population of CD138-negative cells sorted from bone marrow. The chain couples TRBV9 to TRBJ2-1; TRBD1 matches 9 bases. The source of this sequence is a donor at least 40 years old with multiple myeloma. The CDR3, as DNA: TGTGCCAGCAGCGTAGAACAGGGGGCCTTTTTCGGGGAGCAGTTCTTC. As protein: CASSVEQGAFFGEQFF.